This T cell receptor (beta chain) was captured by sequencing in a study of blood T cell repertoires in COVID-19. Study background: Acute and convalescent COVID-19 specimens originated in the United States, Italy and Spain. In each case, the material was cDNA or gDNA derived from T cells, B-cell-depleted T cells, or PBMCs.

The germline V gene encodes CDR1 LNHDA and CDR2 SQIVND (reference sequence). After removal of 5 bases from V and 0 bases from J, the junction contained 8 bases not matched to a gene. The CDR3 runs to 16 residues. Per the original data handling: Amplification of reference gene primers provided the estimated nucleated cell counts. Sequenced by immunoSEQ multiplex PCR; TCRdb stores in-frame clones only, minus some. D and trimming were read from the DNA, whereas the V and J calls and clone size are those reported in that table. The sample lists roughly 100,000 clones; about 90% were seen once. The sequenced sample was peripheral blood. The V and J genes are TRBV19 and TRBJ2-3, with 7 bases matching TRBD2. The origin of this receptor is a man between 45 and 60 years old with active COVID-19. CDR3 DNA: TGTGCCAGTAGTGTGGCTAGCGGCTATAGCACAGATACGCAGTATTTT. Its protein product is CASSVASGYSTDTQYF.